This T cell receptor beta chain was identified during a study of T cell responses to AZD1222 COVID-19 vaccine (dated by TCRdb to 2020 to 2023). For the study in its entirety: AZD1222 recipients given second doses at about 4 weeks or at about 12 weeks were pooled, since spike-specific TCR depth and breadth were not found to differ between the two schedules. TCR sequencing was performed for fewer than 250 trial participants, of whom about 200 were given two doses of AZD1222 and around 25 were given two doses of MenACWY control vaccine. Trial participants were enrolled into age subgroups of 18-55, 56-69 and 70-plus years, which contained approximately 150, 30 and 60 TCR-sequenced participants, respectively.

Taken with the paper, the label for time point translates to: baseline before first vaccination. Samples from vaccinated people were obtained from the UK trials COV001 and COV002, which included a single-blind randomized controlled phase 2/3 trial of AZD1222 (ChAdOx1 nCoV-19) in healthy adults. For TCRbeta chain sequencing, PBMC samples were collected from trial participants at day 0 and at day 28 after the second dose. As for this clone: The clone's antigen remains unknown. No much larger clonotype is one base removed from it; base qualities were not supplied.

The germline V gene (reference sequence) supplies CDR1 MNHEY and CDR2 SMNVEV. From cysteine to phenylalanine, the CDR3 is 14 amino acids long. Of the read, only the CDR3 DNA is kept; its 42 bases are in frame from base 1. Relative to germline, V is missing 4 bases and J is missing 3 bases, with 4 bases of the junction outside any gene match. Findings and caveats that apply to the study as a whole: Nearly half of unique spike-specific TCRs reportedly recognized epitopes outside regions mutated in the B.1.351 and B.1.1.7 variants. Because no day 14 peak-response samples were available, repertoires were characterized only after the peak T cell response. The 56-69-year group was small, and its depth increase did not reach significance, likely because of low power. Participants were mostly white British, with more females than males. The authors suggested clonal diversity may have been underestimated. Spike-specific TCR breadth and depth rose significantly after two AZD1222 doses compared with day 0 and with MenACWY recipients. Only five to seven AZD1222 recipients were SARS-CoV-2 seropositive at baseline, limiting conclusions about previously exposed vaccinees. The vaccine-associated CD4 TCRs covered the entire spike protein, and the dominant responses fell in regions 160-218 and 743-854.

The CDR3 regions of human TCRbeta chains were subjected to immunosequencing. The authors processed their data as follows. TCRs in the repertoires were compared against a reference library of SARS-CoV-2-specific TCRs that had been generated with the MIRA antigen-specificity platform. Breadth meant the fraction of unique TCRs that were SARS-CoV-2-associated, whereas depth meant the fraction of total T cells that were SARS-CoV-2-associated. Using the MIRA data, every spike-specific TCR was mapped to the spike region that the TCR reacted to and assigned to either a CD4 or a CD8 class. Log10-transformed breadth and depth values were compared by one-way ANOVA with Sidak's multiple comparisons tests. This immuneACCESS table, as held by TCRdb, lists in-frame sequences with V and J called but not all clones. Of the missing ones, under half trace to an unresolved V gene in checked studies; the others have no known cause. V and J calls and clone size are as listed in that table; D and trimming were resolved from the DNA. This sample gives about 210,000 clones in total; 92% of them show up just once. The top ten constitute 1% to 1.5% of the sample.

The specimen comprised peripheral blood, sampled on day 0 of AZD1222 vaccination. The rearranged segments are TRBV27 and TRBJ1-1; 8 bases in between match TRBD1. The sequence derives from an adult in good health. The bases are TGTGCCAGCAGTTATGAGACAGGGGACACTGAAGCTTTCTTT. This codes for CASSYETGDTEAFF.